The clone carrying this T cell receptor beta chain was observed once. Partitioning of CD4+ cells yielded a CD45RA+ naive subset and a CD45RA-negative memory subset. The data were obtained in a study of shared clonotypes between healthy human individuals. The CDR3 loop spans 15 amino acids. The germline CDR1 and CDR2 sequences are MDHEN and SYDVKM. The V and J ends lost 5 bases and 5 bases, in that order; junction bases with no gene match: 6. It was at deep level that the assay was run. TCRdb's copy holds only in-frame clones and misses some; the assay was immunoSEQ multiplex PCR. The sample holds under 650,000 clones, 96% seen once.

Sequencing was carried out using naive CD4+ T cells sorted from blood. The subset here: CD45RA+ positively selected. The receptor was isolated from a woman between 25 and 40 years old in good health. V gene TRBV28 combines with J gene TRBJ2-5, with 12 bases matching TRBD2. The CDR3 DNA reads TGTGCCAGCAGTGTCGGACTAGCGGGGACGGAGACCCAGTACTTC. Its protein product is CASSVGLAGTETQYF.